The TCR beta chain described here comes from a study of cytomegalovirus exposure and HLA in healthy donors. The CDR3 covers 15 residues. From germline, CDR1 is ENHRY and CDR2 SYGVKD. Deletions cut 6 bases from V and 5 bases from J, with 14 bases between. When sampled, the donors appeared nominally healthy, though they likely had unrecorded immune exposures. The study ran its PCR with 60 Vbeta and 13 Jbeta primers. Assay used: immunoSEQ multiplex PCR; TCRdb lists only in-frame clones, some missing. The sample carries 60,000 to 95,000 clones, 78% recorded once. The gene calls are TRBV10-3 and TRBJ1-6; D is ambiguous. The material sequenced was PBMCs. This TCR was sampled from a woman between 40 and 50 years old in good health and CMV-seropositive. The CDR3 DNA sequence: TGTGCCATCAGAAGCGGAGTATGGGATAATTCACCCCTCCACTTT. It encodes CAIRSGVWDNSPLHF.